This T cell receptor (beta chain) comes out of a study of radiation and T cells in renal cell carcinoma. The treatment denotes: treatment-naive control, cytoreductive nephrectomy. Only in-frame clones appear in the TCRdb table, and some are missing; sequencing was by immunoSEQ multiplex PCR. The sample carries over 12,000 clones, roughly 58% recorded once. The CDR3 spans 14 residues. V was cut by 3 bases and J by 3 bases, with 12 bases left in between. CDR1 and CDR2 (germline): SGHTA, FQGNSA. This clone has only a few counts. The clonotype was recovered from a man aged 55 to 70 with renal cell carcinoma. The sample in question was tumor tissue, obtained from a patient whose treatment was nephrectomy without radiotherapy. The genes are TRBV7-2 and TRBJ2-7; D perhaps matches TRBD2 (6 bases). The CDR3 sequence: CASSLSRDFYEQYF. In nucleotides, the CDR3 is TGTGCCAGCAGCTTGAGCAGGGACTTCTACGAGCAGTACTTC.